One sample yielded the 6 T cell receptor beta chains listed below, sequenced in a study of metastatic and nonmetastatic thyroid tumors (dated by TCRdb to about 2020). No patient had received any treatment before thyroid surgery. The protocol used for the library was PCR. The instrument was an Illumina HiSeq 4000. TCRdb took the public reads, trimmed them with fastp at Q25, ran MiXCR for clone calling and kept in-frame beta chains. The sample table contains about 11,000 clones; only one count was recorded for around 40% of them. The top ten hold 16% of the sample. Sequencing input: tumor tissue. Source of these receptors: a female donor with papillary thyroid cancer or a benign thyroid nodule (not recorded which). Some clones in this sample may be carry-over from other donors' samples.

This chain uses TRBV2 with TRBJ1-1; D call uncertain. Germline V gene sequence: CDR1 SNHLY, CDR2 FYNNEI. The CDR3 contains 14 residues. Trimming cost V 4 bases and J 1 base, with 10 bases left between them. CDR3: CASSAGKGNTEAFF. CDR3 DNA sequence: TGTGCCAGCAGTGCCGGGAAAGGGAACACTGAAGCTTTCTTT.

The table lists this clone with a few counts. The chain carries TRBV12-3 or TRBV12-4 and TRBJ2-2; D is unresolved. Trimming took 4 bases from V and 6 from J, leaving 18 bases between them. This CDR3 is 16 amino acids long. The CDR3 is CASSSGLAGAPGELFF. The DNA of the CDR3 is TGTGCCAGCAGTTCAGGCTTAGCCGGAGCCCCCGGGGAGCTGTTTTTT.

This clone has just a few counts. This chain links TRBV2 with TRBJ1-1; no firm D call. The germline V gene has CDR1 SNHLY and CDR2 FYNNEI. The CDR3 totals 14 residues. V dropped 3 bases and J dropped 1 base, with 9 bases sitting between them. CDR3 in amino acids: CASSEGRENTEAFF. In nucleotides, the CDR3 is TGTGCCAGCAGTGAGGGGAGGGAGAACACTGAAGCTTTCTTT. Variable domain in full (rest from reference TRBV2 and TRBJ1-1): EPEVTQTPSHQVTQMGQEVILRCVPISNHLYFYWYRQILGQKVEFLVSFYNNEISEKSEIFDDQFSVERPDGSNFTLKIRSTKLEDSAMYFCASSEGRENTEAFFGQGTRLTVV.

With regard to this clone: Other nucleotide sequences from this sample produce the same CDR3. The rearrangement joins TRBV2 to TRBJ1-6; a weak D match, TRBD1 (5 bases). From germline, CDR1 is SNHLY and CDR2 FYNNEI. The CDR3 is made up of 15 amino acids. The germline V and J ends were trimmed by 4 bases and 7 bases, with 14 bases remaining between them. In DNA, the CDR3 is TGTGCCAGCAGTGTATCAGGGAATCCCAATTCACCCCTCCACTTT. As protein: CASSVSGNPNSPLHF.

The chain carries TRBV12-3 or TRBV12-4 and TRBJ1-1; no clear D. The CDR3 has 14 residues. V lost 7 bases and J 5 bases, leaving 17 bases between the germline ends. Written as DNA, the CDR3 is TGTGCCAGCAAAAGGGAACAGACGGGGACTGAAGCTTTCTTT. Translated: CASKREQTGTEAFF.

The V gene is TRBV20-1, the J gene TRBJ2-1; D remains ambiguous. V shed 5 bases and J shed 4 bases, with 6 bases lying between them. This CDR3 spans 11 amino acids. CDR1 and CDR2 (germline): DFQATT, SNEGSKA (reference sequence). For the CDR3, the DNA is TGCAGTGCTGAGGCGTACAATGAGCAGTTCTTC. Its protein is CSAEAYNEQFF.